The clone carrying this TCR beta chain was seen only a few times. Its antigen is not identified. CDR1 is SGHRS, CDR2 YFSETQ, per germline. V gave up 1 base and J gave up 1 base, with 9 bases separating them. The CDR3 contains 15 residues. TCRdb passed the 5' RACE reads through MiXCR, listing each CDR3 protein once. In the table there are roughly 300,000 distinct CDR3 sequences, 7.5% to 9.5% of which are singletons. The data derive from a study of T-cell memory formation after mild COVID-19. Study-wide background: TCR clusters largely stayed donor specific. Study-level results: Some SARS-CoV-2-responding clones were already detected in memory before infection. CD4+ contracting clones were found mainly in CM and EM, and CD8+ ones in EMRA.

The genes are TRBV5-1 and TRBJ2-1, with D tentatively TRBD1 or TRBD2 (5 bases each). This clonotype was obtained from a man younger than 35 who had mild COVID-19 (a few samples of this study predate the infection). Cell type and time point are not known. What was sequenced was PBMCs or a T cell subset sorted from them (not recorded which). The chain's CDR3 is CASSLPRESYNEQFF. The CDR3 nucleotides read TGCGCCAGCAGCTTGCCCAGGGAGTCCTACAATGAGCAGTTCTTC.